This paragraph reports one TCR beta chain. This sample stems from a study of T-cell memory formation after mild COVID-19. Germline assignment: CDR1 MNHEY and CDR2 SVGAGI. There are 15 residues in the CDR3. Trimming left V 0 bases short and J 6 bases short, with 11 bases between. TCRdb used MiXCR to reprocess the 5' RACE reads, holding one entry per CDR3 protein. In the table there are about 470,000 distinct CDR3 sequences, 20% to 25% of which are singletons. The specimen was PBMCs or a T cell subset sorted from them (not recorded which). V gene TRBV6-5 combines with J gene TRBJ2-2; a weak D match, TRBD1 (5 bases). The receptor comes from an adult woman who had mild COVID-19 (a few samples of this study predate the infection). Cell type and time point are not known. CDR3 sequence: CASSYSWQGPGELFF. The DNA of the CDR3 is TGTGCCAGCAGTTACTCGTGGCAGGGCCCCGGGGAGCTGTTTTTT.